These T cell receptor beta chains were read from a single sample in a study of shared clonotypes between healthy human individuals. Libraries were prepared by immunoSEQ multiplex PCR; TCRdb keeps only in-frame clonotypes and omits some of them. The sample includes around 1,000,000 clones, around three quarters of them seen just once. The source material was memory CD4+ T cells from PBMCs. The receptors derive from a man in his late teens or twenties in good health. Some clones in this sample may be carry-over from other donors' samples. Each CDR3 is given with its conserved first and last residue. Fields, in order: clone size, D gene, V gene, J gene, CDR3 DNA, CDR3 protein. D genes are given only for firm matches. Expanded clones are given a class, and other clones once, few, many or no size at all.

abundance: -; d_gene: -; v_gene: TRBV4-3; j_gene: TRBJ2-2; CDR3nt: TGCGCCAGCAGCCAAGTGATCGGTACCGACACCGGGGAGCTGTTTTTT; CDR3aa: CASSQVIGTDTGELFF
abundance: -; d_gene: -; v_gene: TRBV7-8; j_gene: TRBJ2-7; CDR3nt: TGTGCCAGCAGCCAGAAGGGTCAGTCCTACGAGCAGTACTTC; CDR3aa: CASSQKGQSYEQYF
abundance: -; d_gene: TRBD2; v_gene: TRBV2; j_gene: TRBJ2-7; CDR3nt: TGTGCCAGTGTAGGGACTAGCGGGAGGAGCTCCTACGAGCAGTACTTC; CDR3aa: CASVGTSGRSSYEQYF
abundance: -; d_gene: -; v_gene: TRBV15; j_gene: TRBJ1-1; CDR3nt: TGTGCCACCAGCAGTGGGGCTCTTGGAGCTTTCTTT; CDR3aa: CATSSGALGAFF
abundance: -; d_gene: TRBD1; v_gene: TRBV6-1; j_gene: TRBJ1-4; CDR3nt: TGTGCCAGCAGTGCCAAGGACAGGACGCATTCAGCTAATGAAAAACTGTTTTTT; CDR3aa: CASSAKDRTHSANEKLFF
abundance: -; d_gene: TRBD2; v_gene: TRBV4-1; j_gene: TRBJ2-7; CDR3nt: TGCGCCAGCAGCCCCATTACCCTAGCGGGAGTGGAGGATAACGAGCAGTACTTC; CDR3aa: CASSPITLAGVEDNEQYF
abundance: -; d_gene: -; v_gene: TRBV4-1; j_gene: TRBJ1-5; CDR3nt: TGCGCCAGCAGGGAAGGGGTTCCCTTTAGCAATCAGCCCCAGCATTTT; CDR3aa: CASREGVPFSNQPQHF
abundance: few; d_gene: TRBD2; v_gene: TRBV28; j_gene: TRBJ2-7; CDR3nt: TGTGCCAGCATTTGGGGTTCGAGGACTAGCGATAGCGAGCAGTACTTC; CDR3aa: CASIWGSRTSDSEQYF
abundance: -; d_gene: -; v_gene: TRBV11-2; j_gene: TRBJ2-1; CDR3nt: TGTGCCAGCAGCTTAGCGGGGATGGGTGAGCAGTTCTTC; CDR3aa: CASSLAGMGEQFF
abundance: -; d_gene: -; v_gene: TRBV7-8; j_gene: TRBJ1-5; CDR3nt: TGTGCCAGCAGCTTACTTGCCGGGTTTAGCAATCAGCCCCAGCATTTT; CDR3aa: CASSLLAGFSNQPQHF
abundance: -; d_gene: -; v_gene: TRBV18; j_gene: TRBJ2-5; CDR3nt: TGTGCCAGCTCACCACCGAGGGGGGGGCAAGAGACCCAGTACTTC; CDR3aa: CASSPPRGGQETQYF
abundance: -; d_gene: -; v_gene: TRBV7-2; j_gene: TRBJ1-5; CDR3nt: TGTGCCAGCAGCTTAGGGGGTGTCGGGGGTTTGCAGCCCCAGCATTTT; CDR3aa: CASSLGGVGGLQPQHF
abundance: -; d_gene: -; v_gene: TRBV18; j_gene: TRBJ2-5; CDR3nt: TGTGCCAGCTCACCGGCGGTCGTTTGGGAGACCCAGTACTTC; CDR3aa: CASSPAVVWETQYF
abundance: -; d_gene: -; v_gene: TRBV5-8; j_gene: TRBJ1-5; CDR3nt: TGTGCCAGCAGCTTCCAGGGCAATCAGCCCCAGCATTTT; CDR3aa: CASSFQGNQPQHF
abundance: -; d_gene: TRBD2; v_gene: TRBV28; j_gene: TRBJ2-1; CDR3nt: TGTGCCAGCAGCTCCCCTACCGGGACTAGCGGGAGAGATGAGCAGTTCTTC; CDR3aa: CASSSPTGTSGRDEQFF
abundance: many; d_gene: -; v_gene: TRBV25-1; j_gene: TRBJ2-5; CDR3nt: TGTGCCAGCAGTGGACCGGACCGTCCGGGAGAGACCCAGTACTTC; CDR3aa: CASSGPDRPGETQYF
abundance: -; d_gene: -; v_gene: TRBV29-1; j_gene: TRBJ1-5; CDR3nt: TGCAGCCTCTCACTTAGGGGGAATAGCAATCAGCCCCAGCATTTT; CDR3aa: CSLSLRGNSNQPQHF
abundance: -; d_gene: TRBD2; v_gene: TRBV7-2; j_gene: TRBJ2-1; CDR3nt: TGTGCCAGCAGCGAGGGGACTAGCTTTGAGGATGAGCAGTTCTTC; CDR3aa: CASSEGTSFEDEQFF
abundance: -; d_gene: -; v_gene: TRBV28; j_gene: TRBJ1-5; CDR3nt: TGTGCCAGCAGTTTATGGGGGACCGGTAGCAATCAGCCCCAGCATTTT; CDR3aa: CASSLWGTGSNQPQHF
abundance: -; d_gene: TRBD2; v_gene: TRBV4-2; j_gene: TRBJ2-2; CDR3nt: TGTGCCAGCAGCCGGACTAGCGGGAACACCGGGGAGCTGTTTTTT; CDR3aa: CASSRTSGNTGELFF
abundance: -; d_gene: TRBD1; v_gene: TRBV19; j_gene: TRBJ1-1; CDR3nt: TGTGCCAGCAGACCTCTGGACAGGCCGAACACTGAAGCTTTCTTT; CDR3aa: CASRPLDRPNTEAFF
abundance: -; d_gene: TRBD2; v_gene: TRBV5-1; j_gene: TRBJ2-7; CDR3nt: TGCGCCAGCAGCTTGGCGAGCGGGGGCTACGAGCAGTACTTC; CDR3aa: CASSLASGGYEQYF